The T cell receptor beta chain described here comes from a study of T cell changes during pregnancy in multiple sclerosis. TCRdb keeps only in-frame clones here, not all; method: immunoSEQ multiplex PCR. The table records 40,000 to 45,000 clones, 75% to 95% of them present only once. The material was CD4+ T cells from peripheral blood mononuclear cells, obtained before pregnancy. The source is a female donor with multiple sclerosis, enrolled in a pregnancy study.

CDR3 sequence reads: CASRGVVETQYF. Written as DNA, the CDR3 is TGTGCCAGCAGGGGCGTGGTAGAGACCCAGTACTTC. The V call is TRBV28, the J call TRBJ2-5; D call uncertain. V was trimmed by 6 bases and J by 4 bases, leaving 9 bases between them. Germline CDR1 and CDR2: MDHEN and SYDVKM. The CDR3 contains 12 residues.